The following is a T cell receptor (beta chain) sequence with its context. V lost 5 bases, J lost 2 bases, and 15 bases lay in between. CDR3 length: 15 amino acids. CDR1 SGHVS and CDR2 FQNEAQ come from the germline V gene. These data originate in a study of cytomegalovirus exposure and HLA in healthy donors. Primers: 60 Vbeta forward and 13 Jbeta reverse. The data were produced by immunoSEQ multiplex PCR, yet TCRdb's version contains in-frame clones alone and is incomplete. The table records more than 150,000 clones, about 75% of them present only once. The clonotype comes from a woman between 40 and 50 years old in good health and CMV-seropositive. The chain couples TRBV7-8 to TRBJ1-1; weak D call: TRBD1 (6 bases). Material for sequencing was PBMCs. Here the CDR3 DNA reads TGTGCCAGCAGCGGCGCGGGGGGCTCCAACACTGAAGCTTTCTTT. As protein: CASSGAGGSNTEAFF.